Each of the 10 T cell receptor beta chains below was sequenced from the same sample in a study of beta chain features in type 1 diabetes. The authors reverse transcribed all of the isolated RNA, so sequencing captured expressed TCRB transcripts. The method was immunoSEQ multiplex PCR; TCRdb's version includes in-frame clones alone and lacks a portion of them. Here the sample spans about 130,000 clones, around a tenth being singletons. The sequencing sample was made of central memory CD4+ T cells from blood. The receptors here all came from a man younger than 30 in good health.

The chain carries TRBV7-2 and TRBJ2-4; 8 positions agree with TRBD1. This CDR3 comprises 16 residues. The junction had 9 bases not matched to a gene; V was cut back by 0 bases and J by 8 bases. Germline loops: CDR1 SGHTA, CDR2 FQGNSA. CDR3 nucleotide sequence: TGTGCCAGCAGCTTAGCGGTGACAGGGGCGGTAGACATTCAGTACTTC. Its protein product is CASSLAVTGAVDIQYF.

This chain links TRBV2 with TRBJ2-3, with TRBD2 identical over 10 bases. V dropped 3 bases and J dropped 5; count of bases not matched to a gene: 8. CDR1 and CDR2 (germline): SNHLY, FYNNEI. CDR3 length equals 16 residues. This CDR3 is CASSDVVAGGEDTQYF. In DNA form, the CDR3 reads TGTGCCAGCAGTGACGTGGTAGCGGGGGGAGAAGATACGCAGTATTTT.

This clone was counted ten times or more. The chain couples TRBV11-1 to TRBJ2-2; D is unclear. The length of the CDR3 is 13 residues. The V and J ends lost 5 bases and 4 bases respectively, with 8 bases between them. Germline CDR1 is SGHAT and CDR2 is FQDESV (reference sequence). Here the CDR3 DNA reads TGTGCCAGCAGCCCTTATTTCACCGGGGAGCTGTTTTTT. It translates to CASSPYFTGELFF. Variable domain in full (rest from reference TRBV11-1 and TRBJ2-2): EAEVAQSPRYKITEKSQAVAFWCDPISGHATLYWYRQILGQGPELLVQFQDESVVDDSQLPKDRFSAERLKGVDSTLKIQPAELGDSAMYLCASSPYFTGELFFGEGSRLTVL.

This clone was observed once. The CDR3 region has the DNA TGTGCCAGCAGTGGGACAGCATATGGCTACACCTTC. It encodes CASSGTAYGYTF. The chain recombines TRBV6-5 with TRBJ1-2, with 7 bases that match TRBD1. The CDR3 extends over 12 amino acids. CDR1 is MNHEY and CDR2 is SVGAGI in the germline V gene. V lost 5 bases to trimming and J lost 5 bases; unmatched junction nucleotides: 2.

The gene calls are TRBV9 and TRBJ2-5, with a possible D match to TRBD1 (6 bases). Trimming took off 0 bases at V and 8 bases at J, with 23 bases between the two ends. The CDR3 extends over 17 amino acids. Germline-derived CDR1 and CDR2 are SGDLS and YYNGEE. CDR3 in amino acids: CASSVAVGITGQDTQYF. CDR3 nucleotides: TGTGCCAGCAGCGTAGCGGTTGGTATAACAGGGCAGGATACCCAGTACTTC.

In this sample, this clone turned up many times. The CDR3 DNA sequence: TGTGCCAGCAGCCTACAAAAGGGGCAGTCGGAGACCCAGTACTTC. Amino acids: CASSLQKGQSETQYF. The chain uses TRBV14 and TRBJ2-5, with TRBD1 as a possible D gene (5 bases). The CDR3 length is 15 residues. CDR1 is SGHDN, CDR2 FVKESK, per germline. V was pared by 4 bases and J by 5 bases, with 17 bases between.

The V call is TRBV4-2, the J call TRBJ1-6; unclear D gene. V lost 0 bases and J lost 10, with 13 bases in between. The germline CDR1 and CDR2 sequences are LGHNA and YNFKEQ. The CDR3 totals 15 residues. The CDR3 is CASSQDGEGGSPLHF. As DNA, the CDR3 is TGTGCCAGCAGCCAAGATGGAGAGGGCGGGTCACCCCTCCACTTT.

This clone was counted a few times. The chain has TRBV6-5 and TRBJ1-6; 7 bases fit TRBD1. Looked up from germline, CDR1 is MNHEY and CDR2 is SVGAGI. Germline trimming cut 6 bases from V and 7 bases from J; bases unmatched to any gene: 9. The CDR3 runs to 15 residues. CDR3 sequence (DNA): TGTGCCAGCAGACGCCGGGACAGTTTGAATTCACCCCTCCACTTT. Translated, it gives CASRRRDSLNSPLHF.

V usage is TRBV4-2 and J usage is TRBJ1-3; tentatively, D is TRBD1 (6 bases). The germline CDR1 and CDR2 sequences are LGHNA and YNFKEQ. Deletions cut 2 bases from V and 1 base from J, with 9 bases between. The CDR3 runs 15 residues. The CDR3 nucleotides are TGTGCCAGCAGCCAACTTGGACAGTCTGGAAACACCATATATTTT. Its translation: CASSQLGQSGNTIYF.

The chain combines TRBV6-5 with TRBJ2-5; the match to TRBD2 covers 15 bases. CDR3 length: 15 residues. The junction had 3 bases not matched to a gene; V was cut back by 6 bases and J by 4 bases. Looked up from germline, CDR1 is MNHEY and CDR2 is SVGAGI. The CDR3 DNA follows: TGTGCCAGCAGCCGGACTAGCGGGGGGGGAGAGACCCAGTACTTC. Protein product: CASSRTSGGGETQYF.